A selection of T cell receptor beta chains follows, all from one sample in a study of T cell repertoires in cytomegalovirus infection. Each CDR3 protein is one row after TCRdb ran MiXCR on the reads. The sample includes 200,000 to 300,000 distinct CDR3 sequences, roughly 12% of them seen just once. Specimen: PBMCs. These receptors were collected from a human donor in good health (CMV status not recorded). Some clones in this sample may be carry-over from other donors' samples. The CDR3 runs from the conserved cysteine through the conserved F or W. Each record gives: J gene, clone size, V gene, CDR3 protein. The size of a clone is reported for some rows only, either as once, few or many, or as a class for expanded clones.

j_gene: TRBJ2-7
abundance: many
v_gene: TRBV19
CDR3aa: CASSIKGGTEQYF

j_gene: TRBJ2-3
abundance: many
v_gene: TRBV7-2
CDR3aa: CASSLAWGSTDTQYF

j_gene: TRBJ2-7
abundance: .
v_gene: TRBV28
CDR3aa: CASTPQGAPYEQYF

j_gene: TRBJ1-2
abundance: .
v_gene: TRBV20-1
CDR3aa: CSAPGRGNYGYTF

j_gene: TRBJ2-1
abundance: .
v_gene: TRBV28
CDR3aa: CASSIAGTSGSSEQFF

j_gene: TRBJ2-3
abundance: many
v_gene: TRBV7-2
CDR3aa: CASSPEGTTRPDTQYF

j_gene: TRBJ1-2
abundance: .
v_gene: TRBV3-1
CDR3aa: CASSDPGTSGWYGYTF

j_gene: TRBJ1-1
abundance: many
v_gene: TRBV11-3
CDR3aa: CASSLRVPNTEAFF

j_gene: TRBJ2-7
abundance: many
v_gene: TRBV7-2
CDR3aa: CASSLAAGGRYEQYF

j_gene: TRBJ1-1
abundance: many
v_gene: TRBV12-3/TRBV12-4
CDR3aa: CASSFPGKIEAFF

j_gene: TRBJ2-3
abundance: .
v_gene: TRBV6-5
CDR3aa: CASSANRQGMGTDTQYF

j_gene: TRBJ2-3
abundance: many
v_gene: TRBV7-2
CDR3aa: CASSPTRNTDTQYF

j_gene: TRBJ2-1
abundance: few
v_gene: TRBV24-1
CDR3aa: CATSDQGTSGRDEQFF

j_gene: TRBJ2-2
abundance: few
v_gene: TRBV6-2/TRBV6-3
CDR3aa: CASSYNRAGELFF

j_gene: TRBJ2-2
abundance: .
v_gene: TRBV11-2
CDR3aa: CASSPWETDTGELFF

j_gene: TRBJ2-3
abundance: few
v_gene: TRBV12-3/TRBV12-4
CDR3aa: CASSWMDTQYF

j_gene: TRBJ1-4
abundance: .
v_gene: TRBV18
CDR3aa: CASSPTGKNEKLFF

j_gene: TRBJ1-1
abundance: .
v_gene: TRBV29-1
CDR3aa: CSVDTGWMTFF